These T cell receptor beta chains were read from a single sample in a study of blood T cells in healthy people across ages. MiXCR was run by TCRdb on the 5' RACE reads, yielding one entry per CDR3 protein. The sample has more than 650,000 distinct CDR3 sequences; about 48% are singletons. The sequenced material came from blood. The receptors originated from an elderly man in good health. Each CDR3 is given with its conserved first and last residue. Each record gives: V gene, CDR3 protein.

TRBV12-3/TRBV12-4 CASSSNRDQPQHF
TRBV7-8 CASSGIGQGPRPDTQYF
TRBV18 CASSPGGDRNSPLHF
TRBV3-1 CASSQMSGIVDEQFF
TRBV5-5 CASSLQGAGYGYTF
TRBV29-1 CSVAGGTLKETQYF
TRBV25-1 CASSEYWAPWGLFF
TRBV5-1 CASSLGRLAGLREQFF
TRBV21-1 CASSKGPDRGRHQPQHF
TRBV14 CASSQVWTLSTDTQYF
TRBV12-3/TRBV12-4 CASSFSTGDFGANVLTF
TRBV28 CASRTAGVEQYF
TRBV6-5 CASSYDTNYGYTF
TRBV29-1 CSARQGGGVEQYF
TRBV7-9 CASSFTQDNEQFF
TRBV20-1 CSARDPGDPRDNGQFF
TRBV7-2 CASSLALASLNTEAFF
TRBV6-5 CASSYSSGEAPYEQYF
TRBV28 CAASGRYEQYF
TRBV20-1 CGAPPGQGLDTQYF
TRBV7-2 CASSSGAPGQGYEQYF
TRBV20-1 CSASPGTGRKETQYF
TRBV5-1 CASSPGDRLLYNEQFF